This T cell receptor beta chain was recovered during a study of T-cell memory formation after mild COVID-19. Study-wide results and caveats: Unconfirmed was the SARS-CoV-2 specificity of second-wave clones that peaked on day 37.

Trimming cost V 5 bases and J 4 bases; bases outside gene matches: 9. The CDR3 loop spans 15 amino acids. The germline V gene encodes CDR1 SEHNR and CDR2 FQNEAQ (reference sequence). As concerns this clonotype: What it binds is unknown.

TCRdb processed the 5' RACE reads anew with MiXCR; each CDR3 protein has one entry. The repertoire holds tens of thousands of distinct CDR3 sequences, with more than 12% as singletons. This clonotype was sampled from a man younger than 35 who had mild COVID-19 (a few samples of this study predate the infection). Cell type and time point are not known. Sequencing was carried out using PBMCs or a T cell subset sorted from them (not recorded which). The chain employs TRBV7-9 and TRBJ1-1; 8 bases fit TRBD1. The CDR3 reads CASSAWTGPTTEAFF. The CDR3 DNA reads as TGTGCCAGCAGCGCCTGGACAGGGCCGACCACTGAAGCTTTCTTT.